This TCR beta chain was recorded in a study of beta chain features in type 1 diabetes. Whole-study results and caveats: When VDJ junctions were examined, type 1 diabetes patients showed fewer insertions and more deletions.

This CDR3 comprises 15 residues. V was pared by 9 bases and J by 6 bases, with 16 bases of the junction left unmatched. The germline CDR1 and CDR2 sequences are MNHNS and SASEGT. The investigators reverse transcribed all of the isolated RNA, so they sequenced expressed TCRB transcripts. Read counts averaged roughly 4 million for samples of naive, central memory and regulatory T cells. Profiled with immunoSEQ multiplex PCR; TCRdb holds only in-frame clones, not every one. The table shows about 150,000 clones, with around 8% occurring only once. Worth noting for this clone: Its matching antigen is unknown.

The collection from each donor was one heparinised blood draw averaging about 116 mL. Material for sequencing was central memory CD4+ T cells from blood. This rearrangement joins TRBV6-1 to TRBJ1-2; 7 bases are a match to TRBD1. The receptor's source is a man younger than 35 in good health. In DNA, the CDR3 is TGTGCCAGTGAACCCGGACAGGTTACCGGGGATGGCTACACCTTC. Translated, it gives CASEPGQVTGDGYTF.